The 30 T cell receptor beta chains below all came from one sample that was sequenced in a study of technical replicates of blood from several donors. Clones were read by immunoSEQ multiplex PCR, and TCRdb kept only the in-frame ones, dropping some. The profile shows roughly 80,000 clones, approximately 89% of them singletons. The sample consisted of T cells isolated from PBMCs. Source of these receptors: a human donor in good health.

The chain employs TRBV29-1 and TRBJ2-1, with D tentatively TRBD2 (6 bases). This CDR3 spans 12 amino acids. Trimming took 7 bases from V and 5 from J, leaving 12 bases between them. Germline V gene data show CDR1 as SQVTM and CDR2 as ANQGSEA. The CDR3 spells CSERGTNNEQFF. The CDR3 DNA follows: TGCAGCGAACGCGGGACGAACAATGAGCAGTTCTTC.

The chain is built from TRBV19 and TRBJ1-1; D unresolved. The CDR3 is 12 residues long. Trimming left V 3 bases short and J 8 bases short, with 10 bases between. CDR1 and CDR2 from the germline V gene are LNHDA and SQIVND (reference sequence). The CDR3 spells CASSILPGEAFF. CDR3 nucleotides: TGTGCCAGTAGTATCTTACCGGGGGAAGCTTTCTTT.

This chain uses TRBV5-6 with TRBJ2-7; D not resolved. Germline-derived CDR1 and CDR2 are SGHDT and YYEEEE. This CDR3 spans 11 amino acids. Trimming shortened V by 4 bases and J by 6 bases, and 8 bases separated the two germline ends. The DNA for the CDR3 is TGTGCCAGCAGCCTAAGTATCGAGCAGTACTTC. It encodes CASSLSIEQYF.

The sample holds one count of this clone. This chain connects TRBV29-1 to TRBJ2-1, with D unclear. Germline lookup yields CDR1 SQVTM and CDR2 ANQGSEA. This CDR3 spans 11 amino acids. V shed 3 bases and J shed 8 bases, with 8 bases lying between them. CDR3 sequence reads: CSVEKSHEQFF. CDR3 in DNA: TGCAGCGTTGAGAAGAGCCATGAGCAGTTCTTC.

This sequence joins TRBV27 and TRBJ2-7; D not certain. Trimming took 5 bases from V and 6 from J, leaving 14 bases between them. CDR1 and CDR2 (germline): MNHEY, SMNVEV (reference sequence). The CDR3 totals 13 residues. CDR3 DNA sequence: TGTGCCAGCAGTCTGAAGTTGGCTAGCGAGCAGTACTTC. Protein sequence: CASSLKLASEQYF.

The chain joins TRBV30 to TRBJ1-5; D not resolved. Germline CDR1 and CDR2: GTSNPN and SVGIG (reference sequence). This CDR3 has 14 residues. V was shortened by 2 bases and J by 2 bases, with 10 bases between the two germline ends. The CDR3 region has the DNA TGTGCCTGGAGTACGGGGTTTGGCAATCAGCCCCAGCATTTT. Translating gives CAWSTGFGNQPQHF.

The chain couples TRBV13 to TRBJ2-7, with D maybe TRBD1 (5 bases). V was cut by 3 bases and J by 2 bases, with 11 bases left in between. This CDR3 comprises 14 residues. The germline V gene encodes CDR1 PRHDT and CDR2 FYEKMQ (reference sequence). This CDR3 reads CASSLTENTYEQYF. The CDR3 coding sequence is TGTGCCAGCAGCTTGACAGAAAACACCTACGAGCAGTACTTC.

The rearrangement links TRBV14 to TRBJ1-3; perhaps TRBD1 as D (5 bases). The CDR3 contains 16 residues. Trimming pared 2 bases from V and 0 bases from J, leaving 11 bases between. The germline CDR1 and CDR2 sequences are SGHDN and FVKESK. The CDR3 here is CASSQLRDYSGNTIYF. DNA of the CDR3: TGTGCCAGCAGCCAACTGAGGGACTACTCTGGAAACACCATATATTTT. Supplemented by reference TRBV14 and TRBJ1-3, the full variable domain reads EAGVTQFPSHSVIEKGQTVTLRCDPISGHDNLYWYRRVMGKEIKFLLHFVKESKQDESGMPNNRFLAERTGGTYSTLKVQPAELEDSGVYFCASSQLRDYSGNTIYFGEGSWLTVV.

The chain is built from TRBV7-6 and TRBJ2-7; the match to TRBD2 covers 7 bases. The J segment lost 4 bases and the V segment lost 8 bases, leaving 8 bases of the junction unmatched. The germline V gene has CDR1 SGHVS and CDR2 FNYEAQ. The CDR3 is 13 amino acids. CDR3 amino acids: CASSPLAVYEQYF. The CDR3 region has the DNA TGTGCCAGCTCCCCTCTAGCGGTTTACGAGCAGTACTTC.

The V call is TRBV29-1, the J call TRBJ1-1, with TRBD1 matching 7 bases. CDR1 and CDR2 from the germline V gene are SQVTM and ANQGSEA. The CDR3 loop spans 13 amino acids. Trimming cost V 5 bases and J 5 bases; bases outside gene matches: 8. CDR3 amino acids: CSVLDRVDTEAFF. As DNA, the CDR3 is TGCAGCGTTCTCGACAGGGTAGATACTGAAGCTTTCTTT.

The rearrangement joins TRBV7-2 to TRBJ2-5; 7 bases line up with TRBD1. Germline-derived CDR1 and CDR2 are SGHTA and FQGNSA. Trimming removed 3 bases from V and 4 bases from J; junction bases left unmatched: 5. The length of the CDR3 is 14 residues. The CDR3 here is CASSLSTGVETQYF. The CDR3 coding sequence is TGTGCCAGCAGCTTGAGTACAGGGGTAGAGACCCAGTACTTC.

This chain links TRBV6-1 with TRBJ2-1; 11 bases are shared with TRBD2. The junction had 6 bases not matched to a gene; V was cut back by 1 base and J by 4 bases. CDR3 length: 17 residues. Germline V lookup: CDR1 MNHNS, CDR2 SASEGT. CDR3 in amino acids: CASSEGTPSGGYNEQFF. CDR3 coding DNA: TGTGCCAGCAGTGAAGGGACCCCTAGCGGGGGGTACAATGAGCAGTTCTTC.

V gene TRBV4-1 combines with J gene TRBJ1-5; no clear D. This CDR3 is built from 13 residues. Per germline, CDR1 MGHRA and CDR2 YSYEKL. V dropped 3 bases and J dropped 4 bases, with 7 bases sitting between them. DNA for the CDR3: TGCGCCAGCAGCCATCTAGGTAATCAGCCCCAGCATTTT. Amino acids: CASSHLGNQPQHF.

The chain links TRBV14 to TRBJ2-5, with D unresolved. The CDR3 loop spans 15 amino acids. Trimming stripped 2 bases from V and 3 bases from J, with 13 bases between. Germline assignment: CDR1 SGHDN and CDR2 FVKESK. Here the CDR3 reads CASSQFPPLEETQYF. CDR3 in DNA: TGTGCCAGCAGCCAATTTCCTCCCCTAGAAGAGACCCAGTACTTC.

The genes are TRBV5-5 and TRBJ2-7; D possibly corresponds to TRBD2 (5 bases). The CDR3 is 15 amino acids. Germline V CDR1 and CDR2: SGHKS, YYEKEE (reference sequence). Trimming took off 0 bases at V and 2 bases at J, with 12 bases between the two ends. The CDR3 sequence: CASSLVAGDPYEQYF. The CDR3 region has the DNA TGTGCCAGCAGCTTGGTGGCGGGCGATCCCTACGAGCAGTACTTC.

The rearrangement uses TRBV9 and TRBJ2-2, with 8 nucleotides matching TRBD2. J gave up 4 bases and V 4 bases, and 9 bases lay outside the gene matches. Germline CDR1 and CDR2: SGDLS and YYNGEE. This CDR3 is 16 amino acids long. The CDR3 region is CASSLLGAGGTGELFF. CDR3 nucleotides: TGTGCCAGCAGCTTATTAGGGGCGGGAGGCACCGGGGAGCTGTTTTTT.

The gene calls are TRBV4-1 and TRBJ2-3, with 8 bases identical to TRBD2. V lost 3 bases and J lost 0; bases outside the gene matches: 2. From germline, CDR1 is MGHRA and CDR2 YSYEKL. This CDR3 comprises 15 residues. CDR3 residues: CASSQGLVSTDTQYF. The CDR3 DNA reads TGCGCCAGCAGCCAGGGACTAGTCAGCACAGATACGCAGTATTTT.

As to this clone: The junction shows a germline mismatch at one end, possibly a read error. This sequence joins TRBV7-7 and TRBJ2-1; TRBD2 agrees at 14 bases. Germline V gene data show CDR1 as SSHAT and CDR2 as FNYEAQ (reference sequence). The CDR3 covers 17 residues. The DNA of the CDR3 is TGTGCTAGCAGCTTCCCAGGGACTAGCGGGAGTCGGTATGAGCAGTTCTTC. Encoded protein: CASSFPGTSGSRYEQFF. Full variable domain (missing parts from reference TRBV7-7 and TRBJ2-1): GAGVSQSPRYKVTKRGQDVTLRCDPISSHATLYWYQQALGQGPEFLTYFNYEAQPDKSGLPSDRFSAERPEGSISTLTIQRTEQRDSAMYRCASSFPGTSGSRYEQFFGPGTRLTVL.

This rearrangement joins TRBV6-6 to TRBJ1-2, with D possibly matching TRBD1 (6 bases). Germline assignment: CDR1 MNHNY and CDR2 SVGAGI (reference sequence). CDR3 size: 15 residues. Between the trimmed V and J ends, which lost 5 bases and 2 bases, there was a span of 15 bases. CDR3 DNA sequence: TGTGCCAGCAGTACCTCCGACAGGACCAACTATGGCTACACCTTC. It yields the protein CASSTSDRTNYGYTF.

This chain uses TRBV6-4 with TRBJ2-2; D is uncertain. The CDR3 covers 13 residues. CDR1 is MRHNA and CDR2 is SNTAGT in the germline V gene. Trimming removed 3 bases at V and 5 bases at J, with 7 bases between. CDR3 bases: TGTGCCAGCAGTGAACACCCAACCGGGGAGCTGTTTTTT. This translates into CASSEHPTGELFF.

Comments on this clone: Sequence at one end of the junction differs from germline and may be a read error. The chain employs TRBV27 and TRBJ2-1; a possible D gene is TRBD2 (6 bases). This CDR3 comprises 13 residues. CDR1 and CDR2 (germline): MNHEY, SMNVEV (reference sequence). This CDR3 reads CASSFTAGNEQFF. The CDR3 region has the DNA TGTGCCAGTAGTTTCACCGCGGGGAATGAGCAGTTCTTC.

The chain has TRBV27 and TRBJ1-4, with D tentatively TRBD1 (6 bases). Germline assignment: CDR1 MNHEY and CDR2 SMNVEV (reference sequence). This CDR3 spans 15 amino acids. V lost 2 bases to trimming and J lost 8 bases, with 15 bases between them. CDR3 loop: CASSLKGVLREKLFF. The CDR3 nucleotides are TGTGCCAGCAGTTTAAAGGGGGTGTTAAGGGAAAAACTGTTTTTT.

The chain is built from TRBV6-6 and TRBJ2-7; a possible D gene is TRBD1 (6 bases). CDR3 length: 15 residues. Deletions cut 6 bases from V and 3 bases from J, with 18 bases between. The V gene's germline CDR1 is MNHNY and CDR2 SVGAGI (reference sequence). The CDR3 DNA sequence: TGTGCCAGCAGCGAAGGGACATGGAATTACTACGAGCAGTACTTC. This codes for CASSEGTWNYYEQYF.

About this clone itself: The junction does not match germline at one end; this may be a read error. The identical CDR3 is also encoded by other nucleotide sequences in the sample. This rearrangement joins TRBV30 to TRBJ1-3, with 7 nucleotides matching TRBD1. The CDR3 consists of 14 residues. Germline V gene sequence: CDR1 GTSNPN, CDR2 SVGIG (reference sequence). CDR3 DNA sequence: TGTGCCTGGAGTGGGACAGGAGCCCTGAACACCATATACTTT. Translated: CAWSGTGALNTIYF.

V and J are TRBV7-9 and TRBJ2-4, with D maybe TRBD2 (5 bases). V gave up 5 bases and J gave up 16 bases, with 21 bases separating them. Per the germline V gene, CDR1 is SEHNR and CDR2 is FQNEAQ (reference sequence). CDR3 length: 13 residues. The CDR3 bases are TGTGCCAGCAGCGCTCCTGCTGCCGGGGTTAGTTACTTC. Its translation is CASSAPAAGVSYF. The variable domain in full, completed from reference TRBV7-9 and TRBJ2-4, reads DTGVSQNPRHKITKRGQNVTFRCDPISEHNRLYWYRQTLGQGPEFLTYFQNEAQLEKSRLLSDRFSAERPKGSFSTLEIQRTEQGDSAMYLCASSAPAAGVSYFGAGTRLSVL.

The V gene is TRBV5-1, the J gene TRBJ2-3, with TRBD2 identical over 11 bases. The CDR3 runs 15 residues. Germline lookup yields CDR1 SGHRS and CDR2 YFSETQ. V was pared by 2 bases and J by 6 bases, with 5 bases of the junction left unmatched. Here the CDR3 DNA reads TGCGCCAGCAGCTTCGTACTAGCGGGAGCCGATACGCAGTATTTT. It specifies CASSFVLAGADTQYF.

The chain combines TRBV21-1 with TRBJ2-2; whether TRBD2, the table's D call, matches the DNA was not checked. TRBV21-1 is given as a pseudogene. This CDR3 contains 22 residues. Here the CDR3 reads CASSKHLLGSPTESGLSGELFF. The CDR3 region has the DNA TGTGCCAGCAGCAAACACCTCTTGGGGAGCCCTACAGAAAGCGGTCTAAGCGGGGAGCTGTTTTTT.

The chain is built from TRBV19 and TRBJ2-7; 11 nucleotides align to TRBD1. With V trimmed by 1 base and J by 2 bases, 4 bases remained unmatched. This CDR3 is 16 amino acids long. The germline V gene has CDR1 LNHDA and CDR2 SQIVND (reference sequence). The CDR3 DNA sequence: TGTGCCAGTAGTATAGTCTCGGGACAGGGGGCCTACGAGCAGTACTTC. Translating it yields CASSIVSGQGAYEQYF.

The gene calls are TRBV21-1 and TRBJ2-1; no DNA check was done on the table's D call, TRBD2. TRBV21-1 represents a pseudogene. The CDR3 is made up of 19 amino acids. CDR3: CATTVRLAGPSITYNEQFF. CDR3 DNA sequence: TGTGCCACCACAGTGAGACTAGCGGGACCAAGTATTACCTACAATGAGCAGTTCTTC.

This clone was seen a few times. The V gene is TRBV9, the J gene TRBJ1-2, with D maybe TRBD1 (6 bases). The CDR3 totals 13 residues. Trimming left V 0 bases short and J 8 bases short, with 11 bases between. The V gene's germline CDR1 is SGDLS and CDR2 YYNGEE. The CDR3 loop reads CASSVAGGRGYTF. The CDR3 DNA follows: TGTGCCAGCAGCGTAGCTGGGGGCAGAGGCTACACCTTC.